The 25 T cell receptor beta chains in this list originate from one sample, sequenced in a study of T cells in Graves' hyperthyroidism and ophthalmopathy. Amplification yielded TCR beta CDR3 regions, with RNA transcripts as the source. Initially, a first-round RT-PCR of the TCR CDR3 employed the HTBI primer set. From the multiplex PCR reads, TCRdb called clonotypes with MiXCR, one entry per CDR3 protein. The sample includes approximately 590,000 distinct CDR3 sequences, approximately 15% seen only once; the top ten take around 7.8%. The sequenced material came from blood. Every receptor here comes from a woman aged 30 to 39 with Graves' hyperthyroidism.

This clonotype was seen a few times. V is TRBV5-4 and J is TRBJ2-1; D might be TRBD1 or TRBD2, each matching 5 bases. Germline-derived CDR1 and CDR2 are SGHNT and YYREEE (reference sequence). CDR3 length: 16 residues. The V and J ends lost 2 bases and 7 bases respectively, with 19 bases between them. CDR3 residues: CASSFGTVGALNEQFF. For the CDR3, the DNA is TGTGCCAGCAGCTTTGGAACTGTCGGGGCCTTGAATGAGCAGTTCTTC.

This clonotype was seen at least ten times. This sequence joins TRBV20-1 and TRBJ2-3, with D perhaps assigned TRBD1 or TRBD2 (5 bases each). Germline V gene sequence: CDR1 DFQATT, CDR2 SNEGSKA (reference sequence). Between the trimmed V and J ends, which lost 5 bases and 1 base, there was a span of 25 bases. This CDR3 comprises 18 residues. Here the CDR3 DNA reads TGCAGTGCTCACAAGACGGGACGGCAGATAAGAGGCACAGATACGCAGTATTTT. Amino acids: CSAHKTGRQIRGTDTQYF.

This clonotype showed up many times. V gene TRBV7-3 combines with J gene TRBJ2-1; a weak D match, TRBD1 (5 bases). The germline CDR1 and CDR2 sequences are SGHTA and FQGTGA. CDR3 size: 13 residues. Trimming cost V 5 bases and J 4 bases, with 9 bases left between them. CDR3 in DNA: TGTGCCAGCAGCCAGGGCGGATACAATGAGCAGTTCTTC. Encoded protein: CASSQGGYNEQFF.

Points on this clonotype: Since a much larger clone is just one base distant, this may be a read error. The chain has TRBV5-5 and TRBJ2-3; 8 bases are shared with TRBD2. There are 16 residues in the CDR3. Germline trimming cut 4 bases from V and 2 bases from J; bases unmatched to any gene: 9. From germline, CDR1 is SGHKS and CDR2 YYEKEE (reference sequence). The chain's CDR3 is CASSMDPGGNTDTQYF. As DNA, the CDR3 is TGTGCCAGCAGCATGGATCCGGGGGGGAACACAGATACGCAGTATTTT.

This clonotype was seen only a few times. The rearrangement joins TRBV11-2 to TRBJ1-1; TRBD1 agrees at 8 bases. The V gene's germline CDR1 is SGHAT and CDR2 FQNNGV. Germline trimming cut 5 bases from V and 1 base from J; bases unmatched to any gene: 6. The CDR3 consists of 15 residues. CDR3: CASSIAGTGNTEAFF. CDR3 nucleotide sequence: TGTGCCAGCAGCATCGCCGGGACAGGGAACACTGAAGCTTTCTTT.

This clonotype was counted many times. The V call is TRBV7-2, the J call TRBJ1-1, with D perhaps TRBD1 (5 bases). The CDR3 is 16 residues long. Germline CDR1 and CDR2: SGHTA and FQGNSA. V was clipped by 2 bases and J by 4 bases, with 17 bases between them. The CDR3 bases are TGTGCCAGCAGCTTAAAAATCCAGGGAGGTGGCACTGAAGCTTTCTTT. Translation: CASSLKIQGGGTEAFF.

CDR3 loop: CSARDPRGRVGNEQFF. In DNA, the CDR3 is TGCAGTGCTAGGGACCCCCGCGGGAGGGTTGGCAATGAGCAGTTCTTC. The chain employs TRBV20-1 and TRBJ2-1; 9 bases align to TRBD2. CDR1 and CDR2 from the germline V gene are DFQATT and SNEGSKA (reference sequence). The J segment lost 6 bases and the V segment lost 3 bases, leaving 12 bases of the junction unmatched. This CDR3 comprises 16 residues.

The gene calls are TRBV19 and TRBJ1-1; 9 bases are a match to TRBD1. Trimming at V came to 3 bases and at J to 0 bases, leaving 2 bases not matched to a gene. The germline V gene has CDR1 LNHDA and CDR2 SQIVND (reference sequence). The CDR3 runs 15 residues. CDR3 nucleotides: TGTGCCAGTAGTATCCACAGGGGGCTGAACACTGAAGCTTTCTTT. This translates into CASSIHRGLNTEAFF. The full variable domain, rest sourced from reference TRBV19 and TRBJ1-1, is DGGITQSPKYLFRKEGQNVTLSCEQNLNHDAMYWYRQDPGQGLRLIYYSQIVNDFQKGDIAEGYSVSREKKESFPLTVTSAQKNPTAFYLCASSIHRGLNTEAFFGQGTRLTVV.

V usage is TRBV27 and J usage is TRBJ1-5; 9 nucleotides line up with TRBD1. The V segment lost 4 bases and the J segment 7 bases; nucleotides outside the gene matches: 5. The germline CDR1 and CDR2 sequences are MNHEY and SMNVEV (reference sequence). This CDR3 region has 14 residues. The CDR3 bases are TGTGCCAGCAGTTGGACAGGGGTGGGCCAGCCCCAGCATTTT. It is translated as CASSWTGVGQPQHF.

V gene TRBV11-2 combines with J gene TRBJ2-7, with 11 bases that match TRBD2. Germline values: CDR1 SGHAT, CDR2 FQNNGV. Unmatched junction bases numbered 7, after V lost 1 base and J lost 5 bases. CDR3 length: 16 amino acids. The CDR3 DNA reads TGTGCCAGCAGCTTAGGCCCACTAGCGGGAGTCAACGAGCAGTACTTC. It specifies CASSLGPLAGVNEQYF.

The table lists this clonotype with many counts. The chain couples TRBV18 to TRBJ1-1; 7 bases fit TRBD1. Germline CDR1 and CDR2: KGHSH and LQKENI. CDR3 size: 14 residues. The V segment lost 3 bases and the J segment 3 bases; nucleotides outside the gene matches: 4. CDR3 residues: CASSPGTDHTEAFF. CDR3 sequence (DNA): TGTGCCAGCTCACCGGGGACAGACCACACTGAAGCTTTCTTT.

In its sample, this clonotype was seen a few times. The chain couples TRBV5-1 to TRBJ2-1; 11 bases align to TRBD2. J gave up 7 bases and V 5 bases, and 2 bases lay outside the gene matches. The germline gives CDR1 SGHRS, CDR2 YFSETQ. The CDR3 has 13 amino acids. The CDR3 DNA is TGCGCCAGCAGGCGGACTAGCGGGAATGAGCAGTTCTTC. It yields the protein CASRRTSGNEQFF.

The gene calls are TRBV27 and TRBJ1-5; a weak D match, TRBD1 (6 bases). Deletions cut 6 bases from V and 4 bases from J, with 16 bases between. The CDR3 extends over 15 amino acids. The germline V gene has CDR1 MNHEY and CDR2 SMNVEV (reference sequence). For the CDR3, the DNA is TGTGCCAGCAGGCGAGGGGGGGCCTCTAATCAGCCCCAGCATTTT. As protein: CASRRGGASNQPQHF.

For this clonotype: Possible read error: a much larger clone is one base away. J is TRBJ2-2 and V is TRBV5-5; D uncertain. The CDR3 has 15 residues. The germline V gene encodes CDR1 SGHKS and CDR2 YYEKEE (reference sequence). CDR3 nucleotide sequence: TGTGCCAGCAGCTTGCGAAGTACGAACACCGGGCAGCTGTTTTTT. This translates into CASSLRSTNTGQLFF. Combining the CDR3 with reference TRBV5-5 and TRBJ2-2 gives the whole variable domain DAGVTQSPTHLIKTRGQQVTLRCSPISGHKSVSWYQQVLGQGPQFIFQYYEKEERGRGNFPDRFSARQFPNYSSELNVNALLLGDSALYLCASSLRSTNTGQLFFGEGSRLTVL.

This clonotype was picked up many times. This chain uses TRBV6-6 with TRBJ1-1; D may be TRBD1 (5 bases). V lost 0 bases and J 3 bases, leaving 11 bases between the germline ends. Germline assignment: CDR1 MNHNY and CDR2 SVGAGI (reference sequence). CDR3 length: 15 amino acids. DNA for the CDR3: TGTGCCAGCAGTTACTCCCCGACAGCCCACACTGAAGCTTTCTTT. Its translation: CASSYSPTAHTEAFF.

This clonotype was seen at least ten times. The chain links TRBV6-5 to TRBJ2-7, with 11 bases fitting TRBD1. Germline V gene data show CDR1 as MNHEY and CDR2 as SVGAGI. CDR3 size: 15 residues. With V trimmed by 0 bases and J by 6 bases, 4 bases remained unmatched. Written as DNA, the CDR3 is TGTGCCAGCAGTTACTCGGGACAGGGGGGGTTCGAGCAGTACTTC. Its protein product is CASSYSGQGGFEQYF.

In regard to this clonotype: A much larger clone lies one base from this, so it may be a read error. The chain uses TRBV5-1 and TRBJ2-3; D is unresolved. Germline values: CDR1 SGHRS, CDR2 YFSETQ. V was clipped by 5 bases and J by 4 bases, with 17 bases between them. This CDR3 region has 15 residues. As DNA, the CDR3 is TGCGCCAGCAGTCCGGACGGAGCTTTGGCAGATACGCAGTATTTT. Encoded protein: CASSPDGALADTQYF.

This clonotype has more than one count but fewer than ten. The chain carries TRBV9 and TRBJ1-3; 8 bases fit TRBD1. This CDR3 is 22 amino acids long. Trimming cost V 0 bases and J 2 bases; bases outside gene matches: 22. CDR1 and CDR2 (germline): SGDLS, YYNGEE. CDR3 amino acids: CASSVATPTRFTTGEAGNTIYF. CDR3 DNA: TGTGCCAGCAGCGTAGCTACACCGACACGATTTACGACAGGGGAGGCTGGAAACACCATATATTTT.

This sequence joins TRBV7-9 and TRBJ2-1, with D possibly being TRBD2 (6 bases). CDR1 is SEHNR and CDR2 is FQNEAQ in the germline V gene (reference sequence). Trimming left V 5 bases short and J 9 bases short, with 14 bases between. The CDR3 is made up of 13 amino acids. The CDR3 sequence: CASSPKRVTEQFF. Written as DNA, the CDR3 is TGTGCCAGCAGCCCCAAGCGGGTTACTGAGCAGTTCTTC. Looking up the rest from reference TRBV7-9 and TRBJ2-1 gives the full variable domain: DTGVSQNPRHKITKRGQNVTFRCDPISEHNRLYWYRQTLGQGPEFLTYFQNEAQLEKSRLLSDRFSAERPKGSFSTLEIQRTEQGDSAMYLCASSPKRVTEQFFGPGTRLTVL.

There are many counts of this clonotype. J is TRBJ1-1 and V is TRBV5-1; 10 bases map to TRBD1. The CDR3 totals 15 residues. Germline V gives CDR1 SGHRS, CDR2 YFSETQ. The V segment lost 0 bases and the J segment 5 bases; nucleotides outside the gene matches: 4. CDR3 in amino acids: CASSLGGTGDTEAFF. The CDR3 DNA is TGCGCCAGCAGCTTGGGAGGGACAGGGGATACTGAAGCTTTCTTT.

This clonotype occurred a few times. V is TRBV5-1 and J is TRBJ2-2; D is possibly TRBD2 (6 bases). Trimming pared 4 bases from V and 6 bases from J, leaving 13 bases between. The CDR3 has 14 residues. Germline V gene lookup returns CDR1 SGHRS and CDR2 YFSETQ. CDR3 bases: TGCGCCAGCAGCCCGGATGGAGGGGCCGGGGAGCTGTTTTTT. Translating gives CASSPDGGAGELFF. The full variable domain, in which reference TRBV5-1 and TRBJ2-2 provide the parts outside the CDR3, is KAGVTQTPRYLIKTRGQQVTLSCSPISGHRSVSWYQQTPGQGLQFLFEYFSETQRNKGNFPGRFSGRQFSNSRSEMNVSTLELGDSALYLCASSPDGGAGELFFGEGSRLTVL.

The chain couples TRBV20-1 to TRBJ1-6; D is possibly TRBD1 (6 bases). The CDR3 is 13 residues long. Looked up from germline, CDR1 is DFQATT and CDR2 is SNEGSKA (reference sequence). The CDR3 DNA sequence: TGCAGCGGGAGGGGGGGAATATATTCACCCCTCCACTTT. Its protein is CSGRGGIYSPLHF.

This clonotype was counted between two and nine times. The V gene is TRBV30, the J gene TRBJ2-6; no clear D gene. The germline CDR1 and CDR2 sequences are GTSNPN and SVGIG (reference sequence). The CDR3 runs 14 residues. V was pared by 0 bases and J by 3 bases, with 6 bases between. In DNA form, the CDR3 reads TGTGCCTGGAGTGTTACAGTTGGGGCCAACGTCCTGACTTTC. Translating gives CAWSVTVGANVLTF.

This clonotype was observed many times. The chain employs TRBV12-3 or TRBV12-4 and TRBJ2-1, with 16 bases that match TRBD2. The ends lost 4 bases at V and 9 bases at J; junction bases unmatched: 3. The CDR3 has 15 amino acids. The CDR3 reads CASSWGLAGGAEQFF. CDR3 nucleotides: TGTGCCAGCAGTTGGGGACTAGCGGGAGGGGCTGAGCAGTTCTTC.

At least ten counts were recorded for this clonotype. The CDR3 sequence is CASSRDRVGGTDTQYF. As DNA, the CDR3 is TGTGCCAGCAGCCGCGACCGGGTTGGGGGCACAGATACGCAGTATTTT. The chain recombines TRBV7-9 with TRBJ2-3; D not certain. CDR3 length: 16 amino acids. Germline CDR1 is SEHNR and CDR2 is FQNEAQ (reference sequence). Trimming took off 5 bases at V and 1 base at J, with 16 bases between the two ends.